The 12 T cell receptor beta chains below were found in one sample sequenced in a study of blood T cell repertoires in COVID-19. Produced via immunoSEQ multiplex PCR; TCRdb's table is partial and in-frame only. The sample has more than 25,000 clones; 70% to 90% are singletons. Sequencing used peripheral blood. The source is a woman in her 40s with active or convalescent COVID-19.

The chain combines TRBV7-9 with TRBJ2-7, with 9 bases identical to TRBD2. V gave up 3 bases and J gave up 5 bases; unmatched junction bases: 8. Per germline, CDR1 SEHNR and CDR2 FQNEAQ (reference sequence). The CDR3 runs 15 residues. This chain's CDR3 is CASSFTGLAANEQYF. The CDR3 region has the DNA TGTGCCAGCAGCTTTACGGGACTAGCAGCGAACGAGCAGTACTTC. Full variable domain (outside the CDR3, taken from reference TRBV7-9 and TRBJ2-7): DTGVSQNPRHKITKRGQNVTFRCDPISEHNRLYWYRQTLGQGPEFLTYFQNEAQLEKSRLLSDRFSAERPKGSFSTLEIQRTEQGDSAMYLCASSFTGLAANEQYFGPGTRLTVT.

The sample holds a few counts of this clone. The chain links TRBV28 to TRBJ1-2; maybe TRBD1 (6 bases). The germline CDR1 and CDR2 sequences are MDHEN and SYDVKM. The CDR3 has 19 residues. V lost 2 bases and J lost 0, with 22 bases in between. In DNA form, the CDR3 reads TGTGCCAGCAGTTTAATAGGTGGCGGCCGCAGGGGATCTAACTATGGCTACACCTTC. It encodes CASSLIGGGRRGSNYGYTF.

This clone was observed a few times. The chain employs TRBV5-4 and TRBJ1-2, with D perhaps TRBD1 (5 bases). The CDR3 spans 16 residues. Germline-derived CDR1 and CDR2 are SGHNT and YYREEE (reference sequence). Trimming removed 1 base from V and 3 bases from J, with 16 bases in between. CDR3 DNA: TGTGCCAGCAGCTTGCCGAAGGGGCGATCGGACTATGGCTACACCTTC. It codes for CASSLPKGRSDYGYTF.

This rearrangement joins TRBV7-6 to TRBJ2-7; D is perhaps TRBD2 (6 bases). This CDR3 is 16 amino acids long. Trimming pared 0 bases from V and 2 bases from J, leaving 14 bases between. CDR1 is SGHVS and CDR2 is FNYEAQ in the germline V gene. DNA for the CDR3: TGTGCCAGCAGCTTAGCCCCGGGGGTGGATACCTACGAGCAGTACTTC. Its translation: CASSLAPGVDTYEQYF. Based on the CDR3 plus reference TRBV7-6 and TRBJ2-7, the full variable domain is GAGVSQSPRYKVTKRGQDVALRCDPISGHVSLYWYRQALGQGPEFLTYFNYEAQQDKSGLPNDRFSAERPEGSISTLTIQRTEQRDSAMYRCASSLAPGVDTYEQYFGPGTRLTVT.

In nucleotides, the CDR3 is TGTGCCAGCAGCTTAGATTTGGGGGGAGCTTGGGGCACAGATACGCAGTATTTT. Encoded protein: CASSLDLGGAWGTDTQYF. The rearrangement links TRBV11-2 to TRBJ2-3; possibly TRBD2 for D (6 bases). V lost 0 bases, J lost 1 base, and 17 bases lay in between. CDR1 is SGHAT, CDR2 FQNNGV, per germline. The CDR3 spans 18 residues.

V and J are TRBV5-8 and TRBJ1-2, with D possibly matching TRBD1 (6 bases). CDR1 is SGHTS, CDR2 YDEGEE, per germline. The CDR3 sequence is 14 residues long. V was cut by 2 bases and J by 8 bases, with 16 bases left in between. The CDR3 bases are TGTGCCAGCAGCTTATACAGGGATACTGGCGGCTACACCTTC. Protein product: CASSLYRDTGGYTF.

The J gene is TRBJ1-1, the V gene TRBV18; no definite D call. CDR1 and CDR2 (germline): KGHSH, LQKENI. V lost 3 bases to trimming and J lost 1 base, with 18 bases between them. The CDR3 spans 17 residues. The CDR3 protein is CASSPKSGFGPNTEAFF. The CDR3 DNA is TGTGCCAGCTCACCGAAGTCGGGGTTCGGACCGAACACTGAAGCTTTCTTT.

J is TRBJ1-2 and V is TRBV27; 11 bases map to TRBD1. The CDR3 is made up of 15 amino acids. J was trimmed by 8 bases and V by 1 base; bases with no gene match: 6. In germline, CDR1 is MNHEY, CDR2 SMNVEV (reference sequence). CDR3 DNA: TGTGCCAGCAGTTTATGGGGACAGGGGGATCGCGGCTACACCTTC. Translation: CASSLWGQGDRGYTF.

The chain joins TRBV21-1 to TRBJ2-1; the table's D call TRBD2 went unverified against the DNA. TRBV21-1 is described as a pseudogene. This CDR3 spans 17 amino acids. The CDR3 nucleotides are TGTGCCAGCAGCCCCCGTACGCGGAGGGTTGCCTACAATGAGCAGTTCTTC. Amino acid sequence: CASSPRTRRVAYNEQFF.

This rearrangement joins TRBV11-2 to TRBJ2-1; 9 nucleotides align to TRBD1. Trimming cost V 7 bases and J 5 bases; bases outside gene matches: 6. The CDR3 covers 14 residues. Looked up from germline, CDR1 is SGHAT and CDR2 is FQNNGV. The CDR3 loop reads CASTARDRDNEQFF. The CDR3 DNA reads TGTGCCAGCACCGCGAGGGACAGGGACAATGAGCAGTTCTTC.

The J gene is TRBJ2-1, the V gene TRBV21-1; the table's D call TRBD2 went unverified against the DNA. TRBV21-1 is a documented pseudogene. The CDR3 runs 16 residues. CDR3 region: CASRLTRTSGHNEQFF. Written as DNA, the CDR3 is TGTGCCAGCCGACTAACGAGGACTAGCGGACACAATGAGCAGTTCTTC.

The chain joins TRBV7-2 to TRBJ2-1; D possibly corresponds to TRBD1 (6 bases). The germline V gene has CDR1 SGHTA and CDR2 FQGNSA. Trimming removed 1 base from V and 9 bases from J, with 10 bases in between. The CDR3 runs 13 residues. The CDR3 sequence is CASSLGGGSEQFF. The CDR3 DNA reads TGTGCCAGCAGCTTAGGAGGGGGTAGTGAGCAGTTCTTC.